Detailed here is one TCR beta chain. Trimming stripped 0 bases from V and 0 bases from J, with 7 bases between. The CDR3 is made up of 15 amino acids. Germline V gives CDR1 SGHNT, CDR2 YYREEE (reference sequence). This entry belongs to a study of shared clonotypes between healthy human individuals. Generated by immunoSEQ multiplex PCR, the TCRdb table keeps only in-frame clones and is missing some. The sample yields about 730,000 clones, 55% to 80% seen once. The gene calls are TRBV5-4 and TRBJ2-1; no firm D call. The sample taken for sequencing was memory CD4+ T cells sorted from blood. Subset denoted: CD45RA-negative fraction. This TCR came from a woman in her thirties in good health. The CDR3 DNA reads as TGTGCCAGCAGCTTGGACGCGAACTCCTACAATGAGCAGTTCTTC. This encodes CASSLDANSYNEQFF.